This T cell receptor (beta chain) was recorded in a study of T cell responses to AZD1222 COVID-19 vaccine (dated by TCRdb to the early 2020s). General notes on the study: AZD1222 recipients with second doses at about 4 weeks or about 12 weeks were pooled, because spike-specific TCR depth and breadth did not differ between schedules. A total of under 250 trial participants underwent TCR sequencing, of whom under 220 had received two doses of AZD1222 and some 25 had received two doses of the MenACWY control vaccine. Trial participants were enrolled into age subgroups of 18-55, 56-69 and 70-plus years, which contained 148, 28 and 57 TCR-sequenced participants, respectively. Overall study outcomes, separate from this receptor: Vaccine-associated CD4 TCRs spanned the whole spike protein, with dominant responses in regions 160-218 and 743-854. No day 14 peak-response samples were available, so repertoires were characterized only after the peak T cell response. The 56-69-year group was small, and its depth increase did not reach significance, likely because of low power. A significant rise in spike-specific TCR breadth and depth was observed after two AZD1222 doses relative to day 0 and relative to MenACWY recipients. Conclusions about previously exposed vaccinees are limited because only six or seven AZD1222 recipients were SARS-CoV-2 seropositive at baseline. Reportedly, close to half of the unique spike-specific TCRs recognized epitopes lying outside the regions that are mutated in the B.1.351 and B.1.1.7 variants. Participants were mostly white British, with more females than males. The authors suggested clonal diversity may have been underestimated.

The CDR3 regions of human TCRbeta chains were subjected to immunosequencing. In the source study's methods: TCRs in the repertoires were compared against a reference library of SARS-CoV-2-specific TCRs that had been generated with the MIRA antigen-specificity platform. Breadth was defined as the fraction of unique TCRs that were SARS-CoV-2-associated, and depth was defined as the fraction of total T cells that were SARS-CoV-2-associated. Using the MIRA data, each spike-specific TCR was mapped to the spike region that the TCR reacts to and placed in a CD4 or CD8 class. Log10-transformed breadth and depth values were compared by one-way ANOVA with Sidak's multiple comparisons tests. TCRdb took this table from immuneACCESS and kept in-frame rearrangements with V and J called. Such tables lack part of the clones; where checked against another copy, unresolved V genes explain under half of the gap, and the rest is unexplained. Clone size and the V and J calls come from that table; the DNA yielded D and trimming. The sample profile shows roughly 180,000 clones; around 93% of them were found once. The biggest ten clones account for over 7.5% of the sample.

Interpreted using the paper, the time point label stands for: baseline before first vaccination. The vaccinee samples were drawn from two UK trials, COV001 and COV002, one of which was a single-blind randomized controlled phase 2/3 trial testing AZD1222 (ChAdOx1 nCoV-19) in healthy adults. For TCRbeta chain sequencing, PBMC samples from trial participants were taken at day 0 and at day 28 after the second dose. Concerning this clone itself: The specificity of this receptor is unknown. Qualities for individual bases were not recorded, and no much larger clone is one base off.

This sequence originates from an adult in good health. The sequenced sample was peripheral blood, obtained on day 0 of AZD1222 vaccination.

The sequence in DNA is TGCAGCGTTGCGTCCCGGGACAGGGGGCACGGGGTCTATGGCTACACCTTC. It encodes CSVASRDRGHGVYGYTF. The rearrangement joined TRBV29-1 to TRBJ1-2; 12 central bases correspond to TRBD1. CDR3 length: 17 amino acids, cysteine to phenylalanine. The sequence is cut down to CDR3 DNA, 51 bases in frame from base 1. V ends up 4 bases short and J 4 bases short, with an unmatched junction base count of 13. Via the germline V gene, CDR1 is SQVTM and CDR2 ANQGSEA. Here the CDR3 is joined to the reference TRBV29-1 and TRBJ1-2 genes, and the full variable domain is: SAVISQKPSRDICQRGTSLTIQCQVDSQVTMMFWYRQQPGQSLTLIATANQGSEATYESGFVIDKFPISRPNLTFSTLTVSNMSPEDSSIYLCSVASRDRGHGVYGYTFGSGTRLTVV.